These 5 T cell receptor beta chains originate from one sample sequenced in a study of a mutant IDH1 vaccine in newly diagnosed glioma. This sample's time point: week 5, during vaccination. The investigators gave 300 ug of mutant IDH1 20-mer peptide in each vaccine dose, together with topical imiquimod. Some clones are missing from TCRdb's copy, which holds only in-frame ones; the method was immunoSEQ multiplex PCR. The profile shows around 51,000 clones, 78% of them singletons. The antigens of these receptors remain unknown. The sample consisted of PBMCs, taken from a glioma patient whose treatment included an IDH1 peptide vaccine. These TCRs come from a middle-aged woman with glioma.

This chain links TRBV15 with TRBJ2-2; no reliable D call. CDR3 size: 12 residues. The germline V and J ends were trimmed by 3 bases and 5 bases, with 4 bases remaining between them. Germline lookup yields CDR1 LNHNV and CDR2 YYDKDF (reference sequence). The CDR3 is CATSSRTGELFF. CDR3 nucleotides: TGTGCCACCAGCAGTAGGACCGGGGAGCTGTTTTTT.

The chain has TRBV27 and TRBJ1-3; a possible D gene is TRBD1 (6 bases). Germline CDR1 reads MNHEY; CDR2 reads SMNVEV (reference sequence). CDR3 size: 16 residues. V shed 8 bases and J shed 3 bases, with 20 bases lying between them. This chain's CDR3 is CASSPTGFGGGNTIYF. The CDR3 DNA reads as TGTGCCAGCTCCCCTACAGGGTTCGGTGGTGGAAACACCATATATTTT.

This clone was seen more than once but under ten times. V is TRBV4-1 and J is TRBJ1-2; 9 positions match TRBD1. The length of the CDR3 is 17 residues. V shed 1 base, J shed 5 bases, and the junction held 11 bases outside the gene matches. Looked up from germline, CDR1 is MGHRA and CDR2 is YSYEKL. The CDR3 protein is CASSQGQTGGVGYGYTF. In nucleotides, the CDR3 is TGCGCCAGCAGCCAAGGACAAACAGGGGGCGTTGGATATGGCTACACCTTC.

The chain employs TRBV6-5 and TRBJ1-1; tentative D call: TRBD1 (6 bases). Germline CDR1 MNHEY, CDR2 SVGAGI. Trimming shortened V by 7 bases and J by 3 bases, and 6 bases separated the two germline ends. The CDR3 is 11 amino acids. The CDR3 loop is CASKGDTEAFF. As DNA, the CDR3 is TGTGCCAGCAAGGGGGACACTGAAGCTTTCTTT.

This clone was recorded a few times. The chain has TRBV29-1 and TRBJ2-3; 9 nucleotides agree with TRBD1. This CDR3 is 14 amino acids long. J gave up 4 bases and V 6 bases, and 8 bases lay outside the gene matches. Germline CDR1 reads SQVTM; CDR2 reads ANQGSEA. The CDR3 is CSVEGQGNADTQYF. CDR3 in DNA: TGCAGCGTCGAGGGACAGGGAAACGCAGATACGCAGTATTTT.